This TCR beta chain was sequenced during a study of regulatory T cells in long-lasting Graves disease. Study results and limitations: Newly diagnosed patients had higher TCR diversity than persistent Graves' patients did. Sharing of public clonotypes was greater in persistent patients (approximately 2,700) than in new patients (fewer than 1,000).

CDR1 and CDR2 from the germline V gene are WNHNN and SYGVQD (reference sequence). Germline trimming cut 0 bases from V and 1 base from J; bases unmatched to any gene: 2. The CDR3 has 18 residues. As to time point: newly diagnosed GD, antithyroid drugs for less than 3 months. PBMCs were the source of the RNA used for TCR sequencing. Arm-PCR of CDR3 regions and iRepertoire HTBI primers were the basis on which TCR beta libraries were built. TCRdb independently ran MiXCR on the multiplex PCR reads; one entry per CDR3 protein. The sample yields 500,000 or so distinct CDR3 sequences, approximately 14% seen once. This clonotype was seen repeatedly, ten times or more. Its antigen is currently unknown. Separately, the same data were catalogued under a study of T cells in Graves' hyperthyroidism and ophthalmopathy. Turning to that study: Onset of ophthalmopathy came a median roughly 6.9 months after the model predicted it.

This clonotype originated in a woman in her 50s with Graves disease. This chain joins TRBV10-1 and TRBJ2-3, with TRBD2 identical over 15 bases. The specimen was peripheral blood mononuclear cells (PBMCs), collected at new diagnosis, from a patient treated with antithyroid drugs. Written as DNA, the CDR3 is TGCGCCAGCAGTGAGTCGGGACTAGCGGGAGGCGGCACAGATACGCAGTATTTT. It translates to CASSESGLAGGGTDTQYF.